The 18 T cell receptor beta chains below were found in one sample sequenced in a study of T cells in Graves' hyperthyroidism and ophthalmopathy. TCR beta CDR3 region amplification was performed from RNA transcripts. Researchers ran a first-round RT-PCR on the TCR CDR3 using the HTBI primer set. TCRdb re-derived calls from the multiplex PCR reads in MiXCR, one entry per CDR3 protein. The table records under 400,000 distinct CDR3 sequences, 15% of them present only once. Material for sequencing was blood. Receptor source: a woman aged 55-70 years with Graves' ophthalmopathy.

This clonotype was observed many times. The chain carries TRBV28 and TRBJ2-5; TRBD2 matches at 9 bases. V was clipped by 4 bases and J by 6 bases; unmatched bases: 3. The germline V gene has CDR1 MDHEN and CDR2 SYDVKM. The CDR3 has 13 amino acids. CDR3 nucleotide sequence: TGTGCCAGCAGTTATAGCGGGAGAAAGACCCAGTACTTC. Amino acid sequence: CASSYSGRKTQYF.

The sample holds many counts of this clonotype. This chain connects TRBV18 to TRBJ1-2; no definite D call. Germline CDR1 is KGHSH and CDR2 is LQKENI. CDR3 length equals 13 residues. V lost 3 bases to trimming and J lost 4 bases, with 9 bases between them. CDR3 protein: CASSPDFSYGYTF. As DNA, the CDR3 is TGTGCCAGCTCACCTGACTTCAGCTATGGCTACACCTTC.

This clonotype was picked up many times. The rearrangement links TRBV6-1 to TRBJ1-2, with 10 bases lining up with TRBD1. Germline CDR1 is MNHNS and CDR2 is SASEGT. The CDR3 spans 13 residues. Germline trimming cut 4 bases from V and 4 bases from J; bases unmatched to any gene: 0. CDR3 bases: TGTGCCAGCAGTGGGACAGGGGGCTATGGCTACACCTTC. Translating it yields CASSGTGGYGYTF.

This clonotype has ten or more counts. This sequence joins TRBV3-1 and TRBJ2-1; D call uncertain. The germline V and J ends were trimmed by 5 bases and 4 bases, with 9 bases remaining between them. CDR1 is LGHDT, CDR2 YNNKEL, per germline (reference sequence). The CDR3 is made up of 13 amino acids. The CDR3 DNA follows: TGTGCCAGCAGCTTTGACGGTTACAATGAGCAGTTCTTC. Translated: CASSFDGYNEQFF.

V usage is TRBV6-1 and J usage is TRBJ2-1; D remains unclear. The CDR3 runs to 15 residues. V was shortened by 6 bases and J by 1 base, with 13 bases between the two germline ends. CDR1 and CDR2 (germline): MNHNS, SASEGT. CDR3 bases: TGTGCCAGCAGCTCCGACCAGAGATCCTACAATGAGCAGTTCTTC. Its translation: CASSSDQRSYNEQFF.

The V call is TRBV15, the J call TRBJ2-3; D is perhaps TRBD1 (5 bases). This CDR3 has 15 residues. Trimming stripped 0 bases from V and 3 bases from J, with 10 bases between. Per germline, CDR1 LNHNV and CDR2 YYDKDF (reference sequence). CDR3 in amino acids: CATSRDRVRTDTQYF. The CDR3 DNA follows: TGTGCCACCAGCAGAGACAGGGTGAGGACAGATACGCAGTATTTT.

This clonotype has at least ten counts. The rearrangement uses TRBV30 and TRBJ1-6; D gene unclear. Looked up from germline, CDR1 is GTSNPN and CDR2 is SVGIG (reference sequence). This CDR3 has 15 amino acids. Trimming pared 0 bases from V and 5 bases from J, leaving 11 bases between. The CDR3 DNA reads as TGTGCCTGGAGTGTCGGGCCACACCATAATTCACCCCTCCACTTT. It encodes CAWSVGPHHNSPLHF.

The CDR3 sequence: CASSYFRGGNQPQHF. CDR3 bases: TGTGCCAGCAGTTACTTCAGGGGTGGCAATCAGCCCCAGCATTTT. The chain employs TRBV6-2 or TRBV6-3 and TRBJ1-5; D might be TRBD1 (6 bases). V lost 1 base and J lost 2, with 9 bases in between. This CDR3 is 15 amino acids long. Looked up from germline, CDR1 is MNHEY and CDR2 is SVGEGT.

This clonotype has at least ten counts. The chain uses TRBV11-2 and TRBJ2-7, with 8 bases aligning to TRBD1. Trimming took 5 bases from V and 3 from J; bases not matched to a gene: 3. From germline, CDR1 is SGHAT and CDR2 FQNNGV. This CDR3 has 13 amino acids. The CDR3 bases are TGTGCCAGCAGCCACGGGACAGGCTACGAGCAGTACTTC. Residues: CASSHGTGYEQYF.

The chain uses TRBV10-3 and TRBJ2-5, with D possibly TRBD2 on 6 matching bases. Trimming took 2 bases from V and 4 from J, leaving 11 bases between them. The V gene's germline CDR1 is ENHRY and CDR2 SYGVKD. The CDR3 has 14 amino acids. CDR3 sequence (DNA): TGTGCCATCAGTGAGCCCCAGGGAGGAGAGACCCAGTACTTC. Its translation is CAISEPQGGETQYF.

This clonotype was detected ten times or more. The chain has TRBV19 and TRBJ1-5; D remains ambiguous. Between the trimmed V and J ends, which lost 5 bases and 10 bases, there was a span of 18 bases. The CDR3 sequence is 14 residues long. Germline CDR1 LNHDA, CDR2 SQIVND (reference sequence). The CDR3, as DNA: TGTGCCAGTAGTGGATCATCCAGGATGAATCCCCAGCATTTT. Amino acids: CASSGSSRMNPQHF.

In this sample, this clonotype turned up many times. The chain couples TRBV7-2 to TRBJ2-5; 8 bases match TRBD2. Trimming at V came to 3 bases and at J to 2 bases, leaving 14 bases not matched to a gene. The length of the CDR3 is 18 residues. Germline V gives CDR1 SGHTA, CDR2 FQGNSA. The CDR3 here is CASSLVAMAASGQETQYF. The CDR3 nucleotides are TGTGCCAGCAGCTTGGTCGCTATGGCCGCTAGCGGGCAAGAGACCCAGTACTTC. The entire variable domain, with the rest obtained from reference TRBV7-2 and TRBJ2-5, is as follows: GAGVSQSPSNKVTEKGKDVELRCDPISGHTALYWYRQSLGQGLEFLIYFQGNSAPDKSGLPSDRFSAERTGGSVSTLTIQRTQQEDSAVYLCASSLVAMAASGQETQYFGPGTRLLVL.

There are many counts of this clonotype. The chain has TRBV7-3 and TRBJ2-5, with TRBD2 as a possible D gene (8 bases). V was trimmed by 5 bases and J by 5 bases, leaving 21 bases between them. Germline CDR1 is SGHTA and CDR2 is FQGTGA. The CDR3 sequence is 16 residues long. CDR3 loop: CASSKAGEGGTETQYF. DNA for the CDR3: TGTGCCAGCAGCAAAGCGGGGGAAGGGGGCACGGAGACCCAGTACTTC. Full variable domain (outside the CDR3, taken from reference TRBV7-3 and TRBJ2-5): GAGVSQTPSNKVTEKGKYVELRCDPISGHTALYWYRQSLGQGPEFLIYFQGTGAADDSGLPNDRFFAVRPEGSVSTLKIQRTERGDSAVYLCASSKAGEGGTETQYFGPGTRLLVL.

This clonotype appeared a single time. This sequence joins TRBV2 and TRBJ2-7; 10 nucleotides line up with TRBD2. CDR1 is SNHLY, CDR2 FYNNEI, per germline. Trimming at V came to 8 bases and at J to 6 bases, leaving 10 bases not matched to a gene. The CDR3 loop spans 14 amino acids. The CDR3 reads CASRLAGVLSEQYF. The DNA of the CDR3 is TGTGCCAGCCGGCTAGCGGGAGTTTTATCCGAGCAGTACTTC.

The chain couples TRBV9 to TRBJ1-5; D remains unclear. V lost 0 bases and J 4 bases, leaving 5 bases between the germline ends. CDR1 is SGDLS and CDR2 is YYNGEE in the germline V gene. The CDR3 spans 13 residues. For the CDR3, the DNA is TGTGCCAGCAGCGTAGGTATGAATCAGCCCCAGCATTTT. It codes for CASSVGMNQPQHF.

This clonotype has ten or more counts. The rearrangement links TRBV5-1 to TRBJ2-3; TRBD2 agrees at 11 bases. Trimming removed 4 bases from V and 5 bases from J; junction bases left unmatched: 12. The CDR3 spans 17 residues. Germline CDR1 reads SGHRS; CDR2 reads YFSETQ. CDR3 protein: CASSPSGTSGIGDTQYF. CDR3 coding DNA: TGCGCCAGCAGCCCGTCCGGGACTAGCGGAATTGGAGATACGCAGTATTTT.

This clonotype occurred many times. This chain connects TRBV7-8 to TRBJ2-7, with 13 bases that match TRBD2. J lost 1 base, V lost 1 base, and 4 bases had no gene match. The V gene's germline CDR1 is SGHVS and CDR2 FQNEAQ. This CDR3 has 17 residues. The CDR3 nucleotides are TGTGCCAGCAGCTTAGGCGGACTAGCGGGAGTTTCCTACGAGCAGTACTTC. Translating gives CASSLGGLAGVSYEQYF.

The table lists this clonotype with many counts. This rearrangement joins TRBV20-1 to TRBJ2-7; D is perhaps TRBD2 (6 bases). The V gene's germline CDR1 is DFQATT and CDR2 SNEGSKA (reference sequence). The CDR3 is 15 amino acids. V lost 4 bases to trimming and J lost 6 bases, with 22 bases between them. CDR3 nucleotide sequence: TGCAGTGCTAAGGACTTCGGGGGAGAATGGGGCGAGCAGTACTTC. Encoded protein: CSAKDFGGEWGEQYF.